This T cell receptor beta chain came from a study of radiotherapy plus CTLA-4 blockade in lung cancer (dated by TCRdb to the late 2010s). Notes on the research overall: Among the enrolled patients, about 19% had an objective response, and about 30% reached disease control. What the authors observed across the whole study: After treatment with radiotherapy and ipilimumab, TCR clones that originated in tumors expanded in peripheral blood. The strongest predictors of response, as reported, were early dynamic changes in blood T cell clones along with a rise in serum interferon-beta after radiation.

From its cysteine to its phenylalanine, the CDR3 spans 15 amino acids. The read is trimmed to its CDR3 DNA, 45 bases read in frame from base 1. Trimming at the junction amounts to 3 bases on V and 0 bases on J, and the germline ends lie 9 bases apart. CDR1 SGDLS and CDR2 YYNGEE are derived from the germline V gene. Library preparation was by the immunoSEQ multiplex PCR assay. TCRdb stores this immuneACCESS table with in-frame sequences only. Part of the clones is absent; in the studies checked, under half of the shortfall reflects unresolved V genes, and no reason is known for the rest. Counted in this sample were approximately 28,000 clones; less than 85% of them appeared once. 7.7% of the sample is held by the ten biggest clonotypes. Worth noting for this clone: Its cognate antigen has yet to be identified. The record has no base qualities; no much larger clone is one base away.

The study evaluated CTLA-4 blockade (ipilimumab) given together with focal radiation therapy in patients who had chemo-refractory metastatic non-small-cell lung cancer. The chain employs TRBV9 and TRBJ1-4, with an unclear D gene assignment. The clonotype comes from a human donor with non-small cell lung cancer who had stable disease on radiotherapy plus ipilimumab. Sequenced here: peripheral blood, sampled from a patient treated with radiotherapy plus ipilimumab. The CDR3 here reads CASSEGPATNEKLFF. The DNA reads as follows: TGTGCCAGCAGCGAGGGTCCCGCAACTAATGAAAAACTGTTTTTT.